The 9 T cell receptor beta chains presented below share a single source sample, sequenced in a study of T-cell reconstitution after alpha-beta-depleted transplantation in children. Molecular barcoding with unique molecular identifiers was used for the TCRbeta library. TCRdb recomputed calls from the PCR reads with MiXCR, one row per CDR3 protein. Of a few hundred thousand distinct CDR3 sequences listed, approximately 30% are singletons. The sample consisted of PBMCs, taken before TCRalphabeta/CD19-depleted stem cell transplant. The receptors were gathered from a boy in the first two years of life with Wiskott-Aldrich syndrome, due to receive a stem cell transplant.

In this sample, this clonotype turned up a few times. The V gene is TRBV27, the J gene TRBJ1-2; possible D gene TRBD1, 5 bases. V was trimmed by 2 bases and J by 5 bases, leaving 9 bases between them. The CDR3 covers 13 residues. The germline V gene has CDR1 MNHEY and CDR2 SMNVEV (reference sequence). The CDR3 nucleotides are TGTGCCAGCAGTTTAACGGGGCTGTATGGCTACACCTTC. It codes for CASSLTGLYGYTF.

This clonotype was picked up a small number of times. The chain has TRBV7-8 and TRBJ2-2, with D unclear. Germline V gene lookup returns CDR1 SGHVS and CDR2 FQNEAQ. The CDR3 runs 14 residues. The V end lost 7 bases, the J end lost 6 bases, and 15 bases lay between the germline ends. CDR3 DNA sequence: TGTGCCAGCACCCCGGTTAGGTCCTCCGGGGAGCTGTTTTTT. Protein: CASTPVRSSGELFF. Drawing the rest from reference TRBV7-8 and TRBJ2-2, the complete variable domain is GAGVSQSPRYKVAKRGQDVALRCDPISGHVSLFWYQQALGQGPEFLTYFQNEAQLDKSGLPSDRFFAERPEGSVSTLKIQRTQQEDSAVYLCASTPVRSSGELFFGEGSRLTVL.

The sample holds a few counts of this clonotype. V is TRBV25-1 and J is TRBJ1-6, with TRBD1 matching 10 bases. Trimming took 4 bases from V and 6 from J; bases not matched to a gene: 6. This CDR3 comprises 16 residues. Germline V gene lookup returns CDR1 MGHDK and CDR2 SYGVNS. CDR3 in DNA: TGTGCCAGCAGTGGACGAGGACAGGGGGTTAATTCACCCCTCCACTTT. Its translation is CASSGRGQGVNSPLHF.

The rearrangement links TRBV7-8 to TRBJ2-1; 10 bases are a match to TRBD2. The CDR3 totals 14 residues. V shed 7 bases and J 5 bases; nucleotides not matched to a gene: 5. CDR1 SGHVS and CDR2 FQNEAQ come from the germline V gene. CDR3 bases: TGTGCCAGCAAGCGGGAGGGCCTTAACAATGAGCAGTTCTTC. Protein product: CASKREGLNNEQFF.

The chain couples TRBV5-1 to TRBJ2-7; 9 bases align to TRBD2. This CDR3 comprises 14 residues. V trimming: 4 bases; J trimming: 4 bases; junction bases outside the gene matches: 6. CDR1 is SGHRS and CDR2 is YFSETQ in the germline V gene. CDR3 residues: CASSDLAGPYEQYF. The CDR3 bases are TGCGCCAGCAGCGATCTAGCGGGGCCATACGAGCAGTACTTC.

This clonotype showed up just once. The CDR3, as DNA: TGCGCCAGCAGCTTGGCTTCGACTGGCGGGAGAGGGGGAGATACGCAGTATTTT. Its translation: CASSLASTGGRGGDTQYF. This rearrangement joins TRBV5-1 to TRBJ2-3; perhaps TRBD2 as D (7 bases). Germline-derived CDR1 and CDR2 are SGHRS and YFSETQ. The ends were cut back, 0 bases at V and 5 bases at J, with 22 bases in the middle. The CDR3 is made up of 18 amino acids.

This clonotype occurred a few times. The V call is TRBV5-6, the J call TRBJ2-7; 9 positions match TRBD1. Per the germline V gene, CDR1 is SGHDT and CDR2 is YYEEEE. The CDR3 is made up of 15 amino acids. The trim removed 4 bases at V and 4 bases at J, leaving 9 bases unmatched. CDR3 sequence reads: CASSATGGGLYEQYF. For the CDR3, the DNA is TGTGCCAGCAGCGCGACAGGGGGAGGCCTTTACGAGCAGTACTTC.

The rearrangement links TRBV18 to TRBJ2-7, with D maybe TRBD2 (5 bases). The CDR3 is 15 residues long. From germline, CDR1 is KGHSH and CDR2 LQKENI. The ends were cut back, 0 bases at V and 0 bases at J, with 9 bases in the middle. CDR3 amino acids: CASSPPGIYSYEQYF. The DNA for the CDR3 is TGTGCCAGCTCACCACCCGGGATATACTCCTACGAGCAGTACTTC.

As DNA, the CDR3 is TGTGCCAGCAGCTTCGGTTCTAGCGCGGGAGCCACCTACGAGCAGTACTTC. Translated: CASSFGSSAGATYEQYF. This sequence joins TRBV7-9 and TRBJ2-7, with 7 bases matching TRBD2. The CDR3 sequence is 17 residues long. Trimming at V came to 3 bases and at J to 2 bases, leaving 13 bases not matched to a gene. The germline gives CDR1 SEHNR, CDR2 FQNEAQ (reference sequence).